This TCR beta chain derives from a study of cytomegalovirus exposure and HLA in healthy donors (dated by TCRdb to between 2016 and 2019). Concerning the study at large: In an earlier analysis of some 550 of the donors, 276 Gb of sequence data and 95 million to 130 million unique TCR beta sequences from 150 million to 200 million T cells were reported. A later analysis re-examined previously published TCR beta repertoires from roughly 720 donors and added high-resolution HLA genotyping to investigate patterns of TCR occurrence. A later genetic analysis took genome-wide SNP genotypes for about 65% of the 666 donors and used that subset as a discovery cohort. Rather than using new phenotypic data, the later analysis identified candidate immune exposures from TCR beta sequences and from how often those sequences occurred across donors. Among roughly 400 genotyped donors of the cohort, an average of around 240,000 unique TCR beta nucleotide sequences were sequenced per donor, 15% to 20% of them non-productive. The number of typed donors differed by locus: roughly 629-640 for A, B, C, DRB1 and DQB1; approximately 520 for DQA1; over 600 for DPA1; and some 450 for DPB1. The study was designed to test whether signatures of past pathogen exposure could be identified by cataloging public T cell receptors. The study profiled the T cell repertoires of under 700 subjects by immunosequencing and related them to cytomegalovirus serostatus. An earlier analysis of approximately 580 of the donors used high-throughput TCR beta sequencing to judge whether each TCR beta V gene segment behaved as functional or pseudogenic. Among the approximately 430 genotyped donors, approximately 81% belonged to the genetic ancestry cluster associated with self-reported Caucasian donors. A handful of DR-DQ haplotypes were handled as single units for association and clustering because linkage in the cohort was strong. HLA typing covered class I and class II loci at four-digit resolution. Donor age, sex, ethnicity and CMV serostatus were compiled together with the repertoire data. To predict cytomegalovirus infection status, the study combined high-throughput TCR immunosequencing, statistical association of individual TCRs with disease status, and machine learning. In addition to the first cohort of 666 subjects, a separate validation cohort of approximately 130 different subjects was used. Every repertoire in the discovery cohort had been generated on one and the same sequencing platform. Around 300 gigabases of sequencing data and tens of millions of unique TCR sequences were included in an early release covering several hundred HLA-typed donors. Here is what the overall study found, with its caveats: Broadly in line with IMGT annotations, most TCR beta V segments showed up in productive rearrangements about 87% or about 30% of the time in an earlier analysis of 450 to 750 of the donors. Compared with the roughly 700-donor mean, donors in an Asian-associated ancestry cluster had fewer N-insertions in productive TCRs, according to a later genetic analysis. According to the authors, the approach could potentially be generalized to other disease states and immunological phenotypes. The presence/absence analyses assumed that sequencing depth was roughly uniform across donors, and that assumption may not be true. The 87-base-pair reads could not distinguish some IMGT-functional V segments, including TRBV6-2 and TRBV6-3, so those segments were excluded. A total of roughly 160 TCR beta chains were listed by the study as associated with cytomegalovirus. A further reported finding was that TCR beta sequences accurately predicted the HLA-A and HLA-B alleles for most subjects in the first cohort. Most TCR sequences were seen in very few donors, while some public TCRs were found in many individuals. In a later analysis, TCR association rates were found to vary across HLA loci, with the most associated TCRs seen for DRB1 alleles and the fewest for HLA-C alleles. In both the original and validation cohorts, the classifier was reported to diagnose cytomegalovirus status with high specificity and sensitivity. A group of highly shared sequence variants was considered likely to be a technical artifact of the sequencing pipeline. Approximately 16 rarely observed V segments, including chromosome 9 orphons, were excluded from the earlier analysis of almost 600 of the donors because counts were too low. In a later analysis, HLA-associated TCR beta chains were found to be more clonally expanded and to have lower generation probabilities than equally common non-associated chains. The only immune exposure information available for the cohort was CMV serostatus. When HLA alleles, especially DR and DQ, strongly co-occurred, attributing TCR associations to individual alleles was difficult. In a later genetic analysis, a missense DCLRE1C variant was associated with V-gene and J-gene trimming of TCR beta chains, and the association was replicated in an independent cohort. Linkage disequilibrium might explain the correlated functional status among segregating V segments, but an unknown experimental factor could not be ruled out. In a later analysis, most CMV-associated TCR beta chains were found to appear HLA-restricted, with HLA associations seemingly driven largely by CMV exposure. Because HLA typing was missing for some donors at each locus, association tests included only the typed subset. A later analysis reported that several top co-occurrence clusters appeared linked to parvovirus B19, influenza, CMV and Epstein-Barr virus. At a false discovery rate of 0.05, a later analysis linked approximately 18,000 TCR beta sequences to specific HLA alleles. Only TCR beta chains were sequenced in this cohort, and the absence of alpha or paired-chain data limited detectable features. In vitro tests confirmed that a few of the cytomegalovirus-associated TCR beta chains recognize cytomegalovirus antigens.

This clone was seen only a few times. What this receptor recognizes is not known. A read error may account for a junction end that differs from germline. The CDR3 numbers 15 residues from cysteine through phenylalanine. The retained sequence is limited to the CDR3, 45 bases, with the frame set at the first base. CDR1 SGHRS and CDR2 YFSETQ were looked up in the germline V gene. Libraries were made using the immunoSEQ multiplex PCR assay. For the multiplex PCR, a mixture combining 60 forward primers for TCR Vbeta segments and 13 reverse primers for TCR Jbeta segments was used. Amplification of the CDR3 region of rearranged TCR beta genes was performed with a multiplex PCR assay on genomic DNA. The amplified TCR beta libraries were sequenced on the Illumina HiSeq System as 87-base-pair reads. As for the original processing: A later analysis tallied around 87 million unique TCR beta chains across the 666 repertoires, and around 10 million of those chains were shared by two or more donors. Raw reads were error-corrected and collapsed into unique sequences with a nearest-neighbor algorithm that merged closely related sequences to remove PCR and sequencing errors. CDR3 sequences were aligned to IMGT reference sequences to assign V, D and J gene segments. For a sequence to be retained, a match of at least six nucleotides to both a V gene segment and a J gene segment was required. A rearrangement was called productive if the CDR3 had no stop codons and remained in frame with V and J, and every other rearrangement was called non-productive. Following IMGT convention, CDR3 was defined as the stretch from the second conserved V-encoded cysteine to the conserved J-encoded phenylalanine. Sequences without an unambiguous match to a single V gene segment were excluded from the earlier analysis of 587 of the donors. In an earlier analysis of 587 of the donors, V segments were called functional above 56.7% productive rearrangements and were called segregating when the between-donor standard deviation exceeded 5%. A statistical classification framework was developed to diagnose cytomegalovirus status using the catalog of TCR beta chain sequences. A later analysis assigned V and J genes by comparing TCR nucleotide sequences with IMGT/GENE-DB human TR gene sequences. A later analysis assigned CDR3 sequences and most-parsimonious VDJ recombination scenarios with the TCRdist pipeline. In a later analysis, each TCR beta chain was defined by its CDR3 amino acid sequence together with its V-gene family, and reads without a unique V-gene family were excluded. To address suspected cross-contamination and a sequencing artifact, a later analysis removed a few hundred highly shared, low-generation-probability nucleotide sequences. In a later analysis, a clonal expansion index was calculated for each public chain from normalized within-repertoire ranks of inferred template counts. Generation probabilities in a later analysis came from a VDJ recombination model fitted to out-of-frame rearrangements, and those results were checked against IGoR. A later analysis scored TCR-TCR, TCR-HLA and TCR-CMV co-occurrence with hypergeometric tests, applying a repertoire-size bias correction to TCR pairs. A later analysis estimated false discovery rates by permuting HLA or CMV assignments 20 times. In a later analysis, co-occurring TCRs were grouped using DBSCAN, and TCRdist sequence similarity was added for clustering within HLA-allele-positive subsets. For co-occurrence clustering, repertoires with fewer than 30,000 or more than 120,000 public chains were excluded, along with four or five repertoires with anomalous nucleotide sharing. TCRdb mirrors the immuneACCESS table, restricted to in-frame sequences. Some clones are absent from its copies; in checked studies, under half trace to an unresolved V gene, and the reason for the others is unknown. V and J calls and clone size are copied from that table; D and trimming were computed from the DNA. This sample lists under 150,000 clones; roughly 78% were detected once. The top ten clonotypes cover approximately 4% of the sample.

The cohort was made up of 500 to 850 healthy bone marrow donors. Cohort members were all nominally healthy when sampled, although unrecorded immune exposures were likely present. The donor tested CMV seropositive and was one of the 289 seropositive cohort members. A peripheral blood sample was provided by each donor, and peripheral blood mononuclear cells were used for TCR beta sequencing. Genomic DNA extraction from the blood cell samples was performed with the Qiagen DNeasy Blood Extraction Kit. Material: PBMCs. This clonotype was obtained from a man aged 45-65 years in good health and CMV-seropositive. The chain was built from TRBV5-1 and TRBJ1-1; too little of a D gene remains to name it. The nucleotides are TGCGCCAGCAGCTTGGGTCATGCAGTGAACCCTGAAGCTTTCTTT. Its translation is CASSLGHAVNPEAFF.